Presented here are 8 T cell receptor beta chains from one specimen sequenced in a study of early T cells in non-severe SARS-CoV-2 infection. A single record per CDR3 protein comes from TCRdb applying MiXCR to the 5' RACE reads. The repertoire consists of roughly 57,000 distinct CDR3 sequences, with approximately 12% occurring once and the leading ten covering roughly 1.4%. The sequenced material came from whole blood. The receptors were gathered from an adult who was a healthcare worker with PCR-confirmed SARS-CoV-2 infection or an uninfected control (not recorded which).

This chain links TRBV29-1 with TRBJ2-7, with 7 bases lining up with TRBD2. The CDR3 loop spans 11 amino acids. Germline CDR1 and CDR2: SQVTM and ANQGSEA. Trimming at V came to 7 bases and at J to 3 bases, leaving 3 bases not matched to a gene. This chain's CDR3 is CSAWGGYEQYF. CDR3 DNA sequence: TGCAGCGCCTGGGGGGGCTACGAGCAGTACTTC.

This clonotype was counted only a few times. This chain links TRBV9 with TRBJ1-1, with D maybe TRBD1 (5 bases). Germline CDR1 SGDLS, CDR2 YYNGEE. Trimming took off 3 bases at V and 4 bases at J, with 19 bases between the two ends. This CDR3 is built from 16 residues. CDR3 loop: CASSGEARGSGTEAFF. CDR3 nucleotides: TGTGCCAGCAGCGGCGAGGCAAGGGGTAGCGGCACTGAAGCTTTCTTT.

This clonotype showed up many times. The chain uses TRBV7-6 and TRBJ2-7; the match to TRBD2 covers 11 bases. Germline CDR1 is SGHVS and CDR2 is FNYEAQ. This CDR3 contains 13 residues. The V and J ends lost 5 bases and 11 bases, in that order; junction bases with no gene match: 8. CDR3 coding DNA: TGTGCCAGCAGCGCCCGACTAGCGGGGAGGAAGTACTTC. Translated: CASSARLAGRKYF.

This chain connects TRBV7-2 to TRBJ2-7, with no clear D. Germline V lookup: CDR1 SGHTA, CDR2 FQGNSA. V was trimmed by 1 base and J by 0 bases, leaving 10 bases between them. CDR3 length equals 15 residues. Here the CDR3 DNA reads TGTGCCAGCAGCTTAGACCCAGCAGCCTCCTACGAGCAGTACTTC. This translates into CASSLDPAASYEQYF. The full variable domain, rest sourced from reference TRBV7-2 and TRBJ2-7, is GAGVSQSPSNKVTEKGKDVELRCDPISGHTALYWYRQSLGQGLEFLIYFQGNSAPDKSGLPSDRFSAERTGGSVSTLTIQRTQQEDSAVYLCASSLDPAASYEQYFGPGTRLTVT.

The CDR3 region is CASSRTSGGFSGANVLTF. The DNA for the CDR3 is TGTGCCAGCAGCAGGACTAGCGGGGGATTCTCTGGGGCCAACGTCCTGACTTTC. The genes are TRBV7-3 and TRBJ2-6, with 13 bases lining up with TRBD2. The trim removed 5 bases at V and 0 bases at J, leaving 4 bases unmatched. The V gene's germline CDR1 is SGHTA and CDR2 FQGTGA. This CDR3 has 18 amino acids.

CDR3 in DNA: TGCAGCGTCAGTGGGGCGACAGATACGCAGTATTTT. Translating it yields CSVSGATDTQYF. V is TRBV29-1 and J is TRBJ2-3; D perhaps matches TRBD1 (5 bases). Germline V lookup: CDR1 SQVTM, CDR2 ANQGSEA. This CDR3 region has 12 residues. Trimming stripped 6 bases from V and 3 bases from J, with 10 bases between.

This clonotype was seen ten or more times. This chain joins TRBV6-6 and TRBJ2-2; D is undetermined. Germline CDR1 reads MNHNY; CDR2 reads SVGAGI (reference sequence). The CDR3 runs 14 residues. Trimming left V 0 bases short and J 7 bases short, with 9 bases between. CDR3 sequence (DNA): TGTGCCAGCAGTTACTCGAGTGGAAGCGGGGAGCTGTTTTTT. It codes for CASSYSSGSGELFF.

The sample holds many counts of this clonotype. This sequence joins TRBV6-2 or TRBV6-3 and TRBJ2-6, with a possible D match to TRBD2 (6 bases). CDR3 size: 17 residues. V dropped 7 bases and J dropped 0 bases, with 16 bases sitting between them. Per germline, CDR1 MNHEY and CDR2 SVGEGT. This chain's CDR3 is CASTLPGLGSGANVLTF. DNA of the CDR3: TGTGCCAGCACGCTACCGGGACTCGGCTCTGGGGCCAACGTCCTGACTTTC.